The rows below give T cell receptor beta chains drawn from one sample of a study of shared clonotypes between healthy human individuals. This table comes from immunoSEQ multiplex PCR, and its TCRdb copy is limited to in-frame clones, with some not included. The sample shows 2 million to 3 million clones, over 85% of them seen only once. The sample comprised naive CD4+ T cells from PBMCs. These receptors came from a man between 18 and 35 years old in good health. Some clones in this sample may be carry-over from other donors' samples. CDR3s include the opening cysteine and the closing phenylalanine or tryptophan. D genes are given only for firm matches. Size is omitted from some rows. Given values are once, few, many or a class for expanded clones.

>TRBV4-3|NA|NA|TRBJ2-1
TGCGCCAGCAGCCAAGGGGTTCTGGATGAGCAGTTCTTC
CASSQGVLDEQFF
>TRBV10-3|NA|TRBD2|TRBJ2-7
TGTGCCATCAGTGAGGAACTGAAGGGACTAGCGTTCGACGAGCAGTACTTC
CAISEELKGLAFDEQYF
>TRBV6-4|NA|TRBD1|TRBJ2-7
TGTGCCAGCAGTTTAGGGCAGGGGGCGAAGGAGCAGTACTTC
CASSLGQGAKEQYF
>TRBV5-1|NA|NA|TRBJ2-1
TGCGCCAGCAGCTTGCCTAGCTCCGTTAATGAGCAGTTCTTC
CASSLPSSVNEQFF
>TRBV7-3|NA|TRBD1|TRBJ1-5
TGTGCCAGCAGTCCCAGGGGGCCCAATCAGCCCCAGCATTTT
CASSPRGPNQPQHF
>TRBV9|NA|NA|TRBJ2-5
TGTGCCAGCAGCGGCCGAGGGGATCCGTACCAAGAGACCCAGTACTTC
CASSGRGDPYQETQYF
>TRBV28|NA|NA|TRBJ1-4
TGTGCCAGCAGCACAACAACGCCCCATGAAAAACTGTTTTTT
CASSTTTPHEKLFF
>TRBV13|NA|NA|TRBJ1-5
TGTGCCAGCAGCTTAGGACGGAACAATCAGCCCCAGCATTTT
CASSLGRNNQPQHF
>TRBV7-2|NA|NA|TRBJ2-7
TGTGCCAGCAGTCTAGGTATGGGACCCTACGAGCAGTACTTC
CASSLGMGPYEQYF
>TRBV2|once|NA|TRBJ2-5
TGTGCCAGCAGTGGGCCTTGGGGCGAGACCCAGTACTTC
CASSGPWGETQYF
>TRBV20-1|few|NA|TRBJ2-4
TGCAGTGCCCGACAGAACATTCAGTACTTC
CSARQNIQYF
>TRBV30|NA|NA|TRBJ2-1
TGTGCCTGGAGCCCTGGACTTCACAGCTCCTACAATGAGCAGTTCTTC
CAWSPGLHSSYNEQFF
>TRBV5-1|NA|NA|TRBJ2-3
TGCGCCAGCAGCCTCCATGGGACGGTCACAGATACGCAGTATTTT
CASSLHGTVTDTQYF
>TRBV6-5|NA|NA|TRBJ1-1
TGTGCCAGCAGCCACAGTGGGGGAAAAGGCACTGAAGCTTTCTTT
CASSHSGGKGTEAFF
>TRBV6-7|NA|NA|TRBJ1-2
TGTGCCAGGGGGGTGGCTAACTATGGCTACACCTTC
CARGVANYGYTF
>TRBV29-1|few|NA|TRBJ1-1
TGCAGCGTTGTTGCGCAGTTGAACACTGAAGCTTTCTTT
CSVVAQLNTEAFF
>TRBV28|NA|NA|TRBJ1-1
TGTGCCAGCAGCCTATTCCTAACAGGTTACACTGAAGCTTTCTTT
CASSLFLTGYTEAFF
>TRBV27|NA|NA|TRBJ2-5
TGTGCCAGCAGTTCGGTACGGGTTGGAGAGTGGGCCCAGTACTTC
CASSSVRVGEWAQYF
>TRBV13|once|TRBD2|TRBJ2-7
TGTGCCAGCAGCTTACGTCGGAGCGGGAGAAAGTCCTACGAGCAGTACTTC
CASSLRRSGRKSYEQYF
>TRBV5-1|NA|NA|TRBJ2-7
TGCGCCAGCAGCTATGGAGATCCCTACGAGCAGTACTTC
CASSYGDPYEQYF
>TRBV19|NA|NA|TRBJ2-7
TGTGCCAGTAGGCCGGGGGCGAGGGGCGAGCAGTACTTC
CASRPGARGEQYF
>TRBV6-1|NA|NA|TRBJ2-5
TGTGCCAGCGCTCTGAGGTTTTTGGGGACCCAGTACTTC
CASALRFLGTQYF
>TRBV29-1|NA|NA|TRBJ1-3
TGCAGCGTTGGGGAACAGACTGGAAACACCATATATTTT
CSVGEQTGNTIYF
>TRBV7-2|NA|NA|TRBJ1-2
TGTGCCAGCAGCCCCCAGGCGCCGCTCTATGGCTACACCTTC
CASSPQAPLYGYTF
>TRBV11-2|NA|NA|TRBJ1-1
TGTGCCAGCAGCTTAGTAGAGGCTGAAGCTTTCTTT
CASSLVEAEAFF
>TRBV2|NA|TRBD1|TRBJ1-2
TGTGCCAGCCATGCCACCCACAGGGGACACTTCTATGGCTACACCTTC
CASHATHRGHFYGYTF
>TRBV5-5|NA|TRBD2|TRBJ2-7
TGTGCCAGCAGCTCCCGTCGGACTAGCGGGACCGAGCAGTACTTC
CASSSRRTSGTEQYF
>TRBV21-1|NA|NA|TRBJ2-2
TGTGCCAGCAGCAAAGCGCAGGAGGCGATGGCTAACACCGGGGAGCTGTTTTTT
CASSKAQEAMANTGELFF
>TRBV11-2|NA|TRBD2|TRBJ2-1
TGTGCCAGCAGCTTAGGTACGGGAGGGACCTACAATGAGCAGTTCTTC
CASSLGTGGTYNEQFF
>TRBV6-4|NA|NA|TRBJ2-1
TGTGCCAGCAGTACTGAGGCAGGGTGGAATGAGCAGTTCTTC
CASSTEAGWNEQFF
>TRBV25-1|NA|NA|TRBJ2-3
TGTGCCAGCAGTGCCGGGACAGATACGCAGTATTTT
CASSAGTDTQYF
>TRBV28|NA|NA|TRBJ1-5
TGTGCCAGCAGTTTACGGGCAGACACGCCGCAATTT
CASSLRADTPQF
>TRBV15|NA|TRBD2|TRBJ2-1
TGTGCCACCAGCAGAGGACTAGCGGGAGGTTTCTATGAGCAGTTCTTC
CATSRGLAGGFYEQFF
>TRBV4-2|NA|NA|TRBJ2-1
TGTGCCAGCAGCCAAGCTTGGGCGGGACAGACCTACAATGAGCAGTTCTTC
CASSQAWAGQTYNEQFF
>TRBV28|once|TRBD1|TRBJ1-2
TGTGCCAGCAGCCCGGACAGGAACTATGGCTACACCTTC
CASSPDRNYGYTF
>TRBV5-1|NA|TRBD2|TRBJ2-7
TGCGCCAGCAGAGGGGGGGCGGGAGGCTCCTACGAGCAGTACTTC
CASRGGAGGSYEQYF